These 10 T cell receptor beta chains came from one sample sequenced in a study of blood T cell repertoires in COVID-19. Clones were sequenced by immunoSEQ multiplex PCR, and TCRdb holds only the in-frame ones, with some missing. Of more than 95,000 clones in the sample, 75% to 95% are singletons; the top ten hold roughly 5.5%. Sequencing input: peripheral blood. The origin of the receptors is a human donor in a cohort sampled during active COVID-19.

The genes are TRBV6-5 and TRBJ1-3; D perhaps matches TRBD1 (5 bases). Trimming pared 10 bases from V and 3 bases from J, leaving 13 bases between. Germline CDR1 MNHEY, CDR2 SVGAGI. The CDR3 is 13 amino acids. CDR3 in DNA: TGTGCCACCGGGACTGTTTATGGAAACACCATATATTTT. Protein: CATGTVYGNTIYF.

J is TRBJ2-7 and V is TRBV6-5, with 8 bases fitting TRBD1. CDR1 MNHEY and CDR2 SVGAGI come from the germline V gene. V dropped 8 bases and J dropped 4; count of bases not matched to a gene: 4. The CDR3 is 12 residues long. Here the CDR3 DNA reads TGTGCCAGCGGACAGGGAAGGTACGAGCAGTACTTC. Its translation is CASGQGRYEQYF.

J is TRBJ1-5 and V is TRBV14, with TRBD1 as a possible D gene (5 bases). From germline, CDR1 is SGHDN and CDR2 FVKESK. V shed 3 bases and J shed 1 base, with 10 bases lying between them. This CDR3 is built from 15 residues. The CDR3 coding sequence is TGTGCCAGCAGCCAGGGCCAGGGCAGCAATCAGCCCCAGCATTTT. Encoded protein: CASSQGQGSNQPQHF.

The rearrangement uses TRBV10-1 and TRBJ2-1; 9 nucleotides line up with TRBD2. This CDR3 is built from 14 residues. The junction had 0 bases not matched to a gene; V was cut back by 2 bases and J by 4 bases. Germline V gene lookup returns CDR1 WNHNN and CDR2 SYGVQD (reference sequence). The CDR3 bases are TGCGCCAGCAGTGAGGGACTAGCGTACAATGAGCAGTTCTTC. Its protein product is CASSEGLAYNEQFF.

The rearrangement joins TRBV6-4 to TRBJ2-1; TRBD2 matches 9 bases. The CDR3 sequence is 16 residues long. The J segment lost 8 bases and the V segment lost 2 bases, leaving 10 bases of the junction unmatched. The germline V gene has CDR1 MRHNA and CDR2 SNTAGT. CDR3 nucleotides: TGTGCCAGCAGTGACGATCTAGCGGGAACCAGGCATGAGCAGTTCTTC. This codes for CASSDDLAGTRHEQFF.

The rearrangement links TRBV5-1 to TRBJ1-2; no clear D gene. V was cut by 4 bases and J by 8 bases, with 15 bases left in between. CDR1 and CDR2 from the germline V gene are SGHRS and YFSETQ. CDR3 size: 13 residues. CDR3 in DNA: TGCGCCAGCAGCAATACTATTGTCGGGGGCTACACCTTC. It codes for CASSNTIVGGYTF.

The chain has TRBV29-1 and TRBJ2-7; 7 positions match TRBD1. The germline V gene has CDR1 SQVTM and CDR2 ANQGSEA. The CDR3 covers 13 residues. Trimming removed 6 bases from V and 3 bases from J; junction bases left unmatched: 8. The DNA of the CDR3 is TGCAGCGTAAAGACAGGGAACAGCTACGAGCAGTACTTC. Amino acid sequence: CSVKTGNSYEQYF.

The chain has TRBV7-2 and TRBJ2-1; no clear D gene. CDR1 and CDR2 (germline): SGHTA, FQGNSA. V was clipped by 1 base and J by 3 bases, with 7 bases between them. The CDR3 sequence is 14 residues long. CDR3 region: CASSLESYYNEQFF. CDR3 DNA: TGTGCCAGCAGCTTAGAGAGCTACTACAATGAGCAGTTCTTC.

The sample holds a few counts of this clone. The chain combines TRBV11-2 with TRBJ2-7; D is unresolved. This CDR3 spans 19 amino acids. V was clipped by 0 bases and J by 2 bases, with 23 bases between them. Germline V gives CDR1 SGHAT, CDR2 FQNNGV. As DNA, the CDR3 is TGTGCCAGCAGCTTAGAACCCCCGACCACGCAGCGAAGTACCTACGAGCAGTACTTC. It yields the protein CASSLEPPTTQRSTYEQYF.

CDR3 nucleotide sequence: TGCGCCAGCAGCCGAAGAGCGGGCTTTGGGGGTAGCCACAATGAGCAGTTCTTC. It specifies CASSRRAGFGGSHNEQFF. This chain links TRBV4-3 with TRBJ2-1, with a tentative D call TRBD2 (6 bases). The CDR3 is 18 residues long. V shed 4 bases and J shed 5 bases, with 24 bases lying between them. The germline V gene encodes CDR1 LGHNA and CDR2 YSLEER.